The rows below give T cell receptor beta chains drawn from one sample of a study of cytomegalovirus exposure and HLA in healthy donors. Using immunoSEQ multiplex PCR, the repertoire was profiled, and TCRdb retains in-frame clones only, with some absent. This table holds 150,000 or so clones, less than 90% found once. Sample: PBMCs. The receptors were gathered from a man between 18 and 29 years old in good health and CMV-seronegative. Both conserved end residues are part of each CDR3. D genes are given only for firm matches. Some rows have no size entry. The others give once, few or many, or a class for an expanded clone.

>TRBD2|-|TRBV5-5|TRBJ2-5|17
CASSLIRAPGAGGTQYF
TGTGCCAGCAGCTTAATCAGGGCCCCAGGGGCGGGAGGAACCCAGTACTTC
>TRBD2|once|TRBV10-3|TRBJ2-3|16
CAIRPRTSGGGDTQYF
TGTGCCATCAGACCGAGGACTAGCGGGGGGGGAGATACGCAGTATTTT
>TRBD1|once|TRBV19|TRBJ1-1|14
CASAPGQGAGVAFF
TGTGCCAGTGCCCCGGGACAGGGGGCAGGTGTAGCTTTCTTT
>-|once|TRBV11-2|TRBJ2-1|15
CASSLDGGASNEQFF
TGTGCCAGCAGCTTAGATGGGGGGGCAAGCAATGAGCAGTTCTTC
>-|-|TRBV5-5|TRBJ1-4|16
CASSLGQPGSVEKLFF
TGTGCCAGCAGCTTAGGACAGCCCGGGTCTGTTGAAAAACTGTTTTTT
>-|-|TRBV5-6|TRBJ2-3|13
CASSLGQVDTQYF
TGTGCCAGCAGCTTGGGACAGGTTGATACGCAGTATTTT
>TRBD1|-|TRBV15|TRBJ2-5|16
CATSLPRDRVTETQYF
TGTGCCACCAGCCTACCCCGGGACAGGGTGACGGAGACCCAGTACTTC
>TRBD2|-|TRBV27|TRBJ2-2|14
CASEQRGGTGELFF
TGTGCCAGCGAACAGCGGGGGGGGACCGGGGAGCTGTTTTTT
>TRBD1|-|TRBV7-2|TRBJ1-3|15
CASSSSTGYGNTIYF
TGTGCCAGCAGCTCTTCGACAGGGTATGGAAACACCATATATTTT
>-|-|TRBV7-8|TRBJ1-1|15
CASSLYVQGLPEAFF
TGTGCCAGCAGCTTATATGTTCAGGGATTACCTGAAGCTTTCTTT
>TRBD1|-|TRBV10-3|TRBJ1-6|18
CAISEGGQGPVGGSPLHF
TGTGCCATCAGTGAAGGAGGACAGGGGCCAGTCGGAGGGTCACCCCTCCACTTT
>TRBD1|-|TRBV25-1|TRBJ2-5|15
CASSELRGLEETQYF
TGTGCCAGCAGTGAATTGAGGGGGCTGGAGGAGACCCAGTACTTC
>TRBD2|-|TRBV11-2|TRBJ2-1|16
CASSSVAGSSYNEQFF
TGTGCCAGCAGCTCCGTAGCGGGGAGCTCCTACAATGAGCAGTTCTTC
>TRBD1|-|TRBV19|TRBJ1-5|15
CASSTDRGGSQPQHF
TGTGCCAGTAGTACGGACAGGGGGGGGAGTCAGCCCCAGCATTTT
>-|once|TRBV5-1|TRBJ1-3|15
CASSLGRVIGNTIYF
TGCGCCAGCAGCTTGGGCAGGGTTATTGGAAACACCATATATTTT
>-|-|TRBV5-1|TRBJ2-6|16
CASSFGVNSGANVLTF
TGCGCCAGCTCTTTCGGGGTGAACTCTGGGGCCAACGTCCTGACTTTC
>TRBD1|-|TRBV28|TRBJ1-1|14
CASTHRGQNTEAFF
TGTGCCAGCACACACAGGGGCCAGAACACTGAAGCTTTCTTT
>TRBD1|-|TRBV29-1|TRBJ2-7|13
CSVAGTGAYEQYF
TGCAGCGTTGCCGGGACAGGGGCCTACGAGCAGTACTTC
>TRBD1|-|TRBV7-3|TRBJ1-1|15
CASSPRGSRNTEAFF
TGTGCCAGCAGCCCCAGGGGGTCGAGGAACACTGAAGCTTTCTTT
>TRBD2|-|TRBV15|TRBJ2-1|16
CATSRAGAGGRGEQFF
TGTGCCACCAGCAGAGCTGGAGCGGGAGGTCGAGGTGAGCAGTTCTTC
>TRBD2|-|TRBV5-6|TRBJ2-1|15
CASSSTSGSYNEQFF
TGTGCCAGCAGCTCCACTAGCGGGTCCTACAATGAGCAGTTCTTC
>TRBD1|-|TRBV2|TRBJ1-2|14
CASGPGQGAYGYTF
TGTGCCAGCGGACCGGGACAGGGGGCATATGGCTACACCTTC
>-|-|TRBV7-8|TRBJ1-5|15
CASSLVTAGDQPQHF
TGTGCCAGCAGCTTAGTCACGGCGGGAGATCAGCCCCAGCATTTT
>-|-|TRBV27|TRBJ1-2|12
CASSPGTYGYTF
TGTGCCAGCAGCCCCGGGACATATGGCTACACCTTC
>-|-|TRBV19|TRBJ1-1|14
CASSMSFSNTEAFF
TGTGCCAGTAGTATGTCCTTTTCGAACACTGAAGCTTTCTTT
>-|-|TRBV7-9|TRBJ2-7|12
CASSLDVSEQYF
TGTGCCAGCAGCTTAGATGTCAGCGAGCAGTACTTC
>-|-|TRBV5-1|TRBJ1-2|15
CASSLGTTVNYGYTF
TGCGCCAGCAGCTTGGGGACAACTGTTAACTATGGCTACACCTTC
>-|-|TRBV16|TRBJ1-4|13
CASSRKEGEKLFF
TGTGCCAGCAGCAGAAAGGAGGGTGAAAAACTGTTTTTT
>-|-|TRBV9|TRBJ2-3|14
CASSVVGPGDTQYF
TGTGCCAGCAGCGTAGTGGGGCCTGGAGATACGCAGTATTTT
>-|-|TRBV9|TRBJ2-3|13
CASSAQGTDTQYF
TGTGCCAGCAGCGCTCAGGGAACAGATACGCAGTATTTT
>-|-|TRBV5-1|TRBJ1-1|14
CASSPLTVGTEAFF
TGCGCCAGCAGCCCTCTTACAGTTGGCACTGAAGCTTTCTTT
>-|-|TRBV18|TRBJ2-2|15
CASSLPRGDTGELFF
TGTGCCAGCTCACTGCCCAGGGGCGACACCGGGGAGCTGTTTTTT
>-|-|TRBV5-1|TRBJ1-4|15
CASSLAGTIGEKLFF
TGCGCCAGCAGCTTGGCCGGTACGATCGGTGAAAAACTGTTTTTT
>-|-|TRBV7-9|TRBJ1-5|14
CASAGGRENQPQHF
TGTGCCAGCGCCGGGGGTCGGGAAAATCAGCCCCAGCATTTT
>TRBD2|-|TRBV5-4|TRBJ2-1|16
CASSLLAGSPGNEQFF
TGTGCCAGCAGCTTGTTAGCGGGATCCCCCGGGAATGAGCAGTTCTTC
>-|-|TRBV7-3|TRBJ2-1|16
CASSLVAGPSYNEQFF
TGTGCCAGCAGCTTAGTCGCGGGACCGTCCTACAATGAGCAGTTCTTC
>TRBD1|-|TRBV6-1|TRBJ2-7|14
CASRGQGGPYEQYF
TGTGCCAGCAGGGGACAGGGAGGTCCCTACGAGCAGTACTTC
>-|once|TRBV7-8|TRBJ2-3|13
CASSLRDTDTQYF
TGTGCCAGCAGCCTCAGGGACACAGATACGCAGTATTTT
>-|-|TRBV15|TRBJ2-3|13
CATSRDRGDTQYF
TGTGCCACCAGCAGAGATCGGGGAGATACGCAGTATTTT
>TRBD2|-|TRBV5-4|TRBJ2-2|17
CASSAGLAGDLTGELFF
TGTGCCAGCAGCGCCGGACTAGCGGGGGACCTCACCGGGGAGCTGTTTTTT
>-|few|TRBV6-6|TRBJ1-1|13
CASSYGGSTEAFF
TGTGCCAGCAGTTACGGAGGGAGCACTGAAGCTTTCTTT
>-|-|TRBV25-1|TRBJ2-3|17
CASTPKLGHVPTDTQYF
TGTGCCAGCACTCCCAAGCTGGGCCACGTCCCAACAGATACGCAGTATTTT
>TRBD1|-|TRBV7-2|TRBJ1-2|14
CASSLLTGISGYTF
TGTGCCAGCAGCTTATTGACAGGGATCAGCGGCTACACCTTC
>TRBD2|-|TRBV7-9|TRBJ2-3|16
CASSFRLAASTDTQYF
TGTGCCAGCAGCTTCCGACTAGCGGCGAGCACAGATACGCAGTATTTT
>TRBD1|-|TRBV5-1|TRBJ2-7|15
CASSLRQGRGYEQYF
TGCGCCAGCAGCCTTAGACAGGGGAGAGGTTACGAGCAGTACTTC
>-|-|TRBV5-1|TRBJ1-1|13
CASSLGGNTEAFF
TGCGCCAGCAGCTTGGGCGGCAACACTGAAGCTTTCTTT
>-|-|TRBV9|TRBJ1-5|16
CASSESGGITNQPQHF
TGTGCCAGCAGCGAAAGTGGTGGCATCACCAATCAGCCCCAGCATTTT
>TRBD1|-|TRBV28|TRBJ1-3|15
CASSPGQTSGNTIYF
TGTGCCAGCAGCCCGGGACAGACCTCTGGAAACACCATATATTTT
>-|-|TRBV5-1|TRBJ2-3|17
CASSLSPPGASRDTQYF
TGCGCCAGCAGCTTGAGTCCCCCGGGTGCTTCCCGAGATACGCAGTATTTT
>-|-|TRBV19|TRBJ1-5|12
CASRQGNQPQHF
TGTGCCAGTAGGCAGGGCAATCAGCCCCAGCATTTT
>-|-|TRBV5-1|TRBJ1-1|13
CASSLELETEAFF
TGCGCCAGCAGCTTGGAGTTAGAGACTGAAGCTTTCTTT
>-|-|TRBV9|TRBJ2-1|16
CASSDAVEGPYNEQFF
TGTGCCAGCAGCGACGCCGTGGAGGGACCCTACAATGAGCAGTTCTTC
>-|-|TRBV6-1|TRBJ1-4|13
CASARAARGKLFF
TGTGCCAGCGCTAGGGCCGCAAGGGGAAAACTGTTTTTT
>-|-|TRBV15|TRBJ1-4|16
CATSREPRPANEELFF
TGTGCCACCAGCAGAGAGCCCCGTCCTGCTAATGAAGAACTGTTTTTT
>-|-|TRBV6-5|TRBJ1-5|13
CASSYSRNQPQHF
TGTGCCAGCAGTTACTCGCGAAATCAGCCCCAGCATTTT
>-|-|TRBV7-3|TRBJ1-6|14
CASSLGQFNSPLHF
TGTGCCAGCAGCTTAGGACAGTTTAATTCACCCCTCCACTTT
>TRBD1|once|TRBV5-6|TRBJ2-1|16
CASSSPWGDRGNEQFF
TGTGCCAGCAGCTCACCCTGGGGGGACAGGGGCAATGAGCAGTTCTTC